This T cell receptor beta chain is drawn from a study of OX40 agonist ivuxolimab in advanced cancers. Study observations and caveats: Fewer expanded clones were found on average in CD4+ than in CD8+ T cells.

Patients with autoimmune history or systemic immunosuppression were excluded. Concerning this clone itself: Its target is unknown.

V was clipped by 5 bases and J by 3 bases; unmatched bases: 4. Germline V lookup: CDR1 LNHDA, CDR2 SQIVND (reference sequence). CDR3 size: 13 residues. Sequencing was performed with immunoSEQ multiplex PCR; in TCRdb, only in-frame clones are kept and a portion is missing. The sample carries tens of thousands of clones, roughly 94% recorded once. Here the sequenced sample was CD4+ or CD8+ T cells sorted from blood, taken in a trial of the OX40 agonist ivuxolimab. The chain employs TRBV19 and TRBJ2-7, with TRBD1 matching 7 bases. The origin of this receptor is an adult with an advanced solid tumor such as melanoma, head and neck, liver or kidney cancer. CDR3 in amino acids: CASSPSGGYEQYF. The CDR3 DNA sequence: TGTGCCAGTAGTCCCTCAGGGGGCTACGAGCAGTACTTC.